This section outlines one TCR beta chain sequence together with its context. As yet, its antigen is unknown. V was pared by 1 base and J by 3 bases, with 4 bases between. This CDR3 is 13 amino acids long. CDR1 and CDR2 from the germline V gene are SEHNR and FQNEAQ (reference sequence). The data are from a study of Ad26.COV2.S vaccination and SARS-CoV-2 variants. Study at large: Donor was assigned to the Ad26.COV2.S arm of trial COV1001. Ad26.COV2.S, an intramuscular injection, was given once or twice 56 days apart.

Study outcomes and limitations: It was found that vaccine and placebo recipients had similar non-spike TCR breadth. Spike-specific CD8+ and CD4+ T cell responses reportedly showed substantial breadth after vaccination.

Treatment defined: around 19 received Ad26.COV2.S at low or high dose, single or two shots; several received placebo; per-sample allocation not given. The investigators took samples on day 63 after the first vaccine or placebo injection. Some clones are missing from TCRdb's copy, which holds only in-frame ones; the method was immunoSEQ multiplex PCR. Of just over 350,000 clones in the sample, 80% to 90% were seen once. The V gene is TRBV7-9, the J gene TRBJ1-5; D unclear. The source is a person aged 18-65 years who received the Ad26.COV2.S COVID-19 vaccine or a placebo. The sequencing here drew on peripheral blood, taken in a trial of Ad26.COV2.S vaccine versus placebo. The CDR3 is CASSLGLNQPQHF. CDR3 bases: TGTGCCAGCAGCTTAGGACTCAATCAGCCCCAGCATTTT.